This T cell receptor beta chain was sequenced for a study of cytomegalovirus exposure and HLA in healthy donors. Study in general: Earlier work reported approximately 110 million unique TCR beta sequences from some 170 million T cells.

This clone appeared a single time. Antigen specificity is unknown. Primers for the PCR totalled 60 Vbeta and 13 Jbeta. The table came from immunoSEQ multiplex PCR; TCRdb's copy has only in-frame clones and leaves some out. The repertoire holds about 160,000 clones, with 60% to 80% as singletons. Study outcomes and limitations: The authors enumerated around 150 TCR beta chains as linked to cytomegalovirus. TCR beta chain V- and J-gene trimming was linked, in a later analysis, to a missense variant in DCLRE1C. In a later analysis, a genetic analysis reported fewer productive-TCR N-insertions in an Asian-associated ancestry cluster than the cohort average.

Sequencing was done on a sample of PBMCs. This receptor was identified in a woman aged 45-59 years in good health and CMV-seropositive.

The chain's CDR3 is CASSNGQGAYNEQFF. The CDR3 nucleotides read TGTGCCAGCAGTAACGGACAGGGGGCCTACAATGAGCAGTTCTTC. The J gene is TRBJ2-1, the V gene TRBV6-1; 10 positions match TRBD1. Trimming at V came to 5 bases and at J to 2 bases, leaving 3 bases not matched to a gene. Per germline, CDR1 MNHNS and CDR2 SASEGT. The CDR3 length is 15 residues.